Each of the 3 T cell receptor beta chains below was sequenced from the same sample in a study of CXCR3-negative and CXCR3-positive naive CD8 T cells. Study-wide results and caveats: Higher TRB CDR3 hydrophobicity marked CXCR3-positive naive cells relative to CXCR3-negative naive cells.

These receptors have no identified antigens. 5' RACE with UMI labels generated the TRB cDNA libraries. Each CDR3 protein gets one entry in TCRdb, which reprocessed the 5' RACE reads and gives no DNA. The specimen's table records 150,000 or so distinct CDR3 sequences. The specimen sequenced was naive CXCR3+ CD8+ T cells from blood. Subset in this sample: CD45RO-CCR7+CD27+CD95- naive CD8+ T cells expressing CXCR3 (TNR3+). All receptors derive from a human donor in good health. Some clones in this sample may be carry-over from other donors' samples.

V usage is TRBV6-5 and J usage is TRBJ1-4; TCRdb returns TRBD1, unconfirmable since there is no DNA. The CDR3 is 19 residues long. Germline CDR1 and CDR2: MNHEY and SVGAGI. The CDR3 is CASSYTGTGARATNEKLFF.

This chain uses TRBV5-1 with TRBJ2-1; TCRdb gives TRBD2 as the D gene, but with no DNA this cannot be confirmed. Germline V gene data show CDR1 as SGHRS and CDR2 as YFSETQ. This CDR3 is 15 amino acids long. CDR3 in amino acids: CASSFTSGRYDEQFF.

CDR3 region: CASSPVKVFMNTEAFF. The chain combines TRBV12-3 or TRBV12-4 with TRBJ1-1; the TCRdb D gene call, TRBD1, has no DNA to confirm it. This CDR3 comprises 16 residues.